This TCR beta chain is from a study of T cells after yellow fever vaccination. TCRdb used MiXCR to reprocess the 5' RACE reads, holding one entry per CDR3 protein. The sample lists roughly 260,000 distinct CDR3 sequences; 10% to 15% were seen once. Germline V lookup: CDR1 SGHRS, CDR2 YFSETQ. The CDR3 runs to 17 residues. V was clipped by 1 base and J by 2 bases, with 16 bases between them. This specimen consisted of CD4+ T cells sorted from PBMCs, obtained 45 days after the yellow fever booster vaccination. The origin of this receptor is a man aged 25-40 years who received the YFV17D yellow fever vaccine. This chain connects TRBV5-1 to TRBJ2-4, with D possibly being TRBD1 (6 bases). The CDR3 region has the DNA TGCGCCAGCAGCTTGTATGGACAGTCATATTCCAAAAACATTCAGTACTTC. Protein sequence: CASSLYGQSYSKNIQYF.